This T cell receptor beta chain appears in the sequencing data of a study of vaccination and CD4 T cells after COVID-19. Study in general: Convalescent patients gave post-COVID blood a median approximately 100 days post-diagnosis, range 35 to 161. Notes on the study in general: Early post-infection timepoints were not included, and relatively few convalescent patients were studied.

This clonotype qualifies as medium-sized. The antigen remains unidentified. The sample's treatment: roughly ten-day PBMC culture with coronavirus spike peptide pools or control peptides (ViraFEST assay). ViraFEST relied on peptide pools to expand antigen-specific T cells; the TCRs were sequenced afterward. The CDR3 loop spans 13 amino acids. The V gene's germline CDR1 is LGHNA and CDR2 YNFKEQ. Trimming cost V 4 bases and J 2 bases, with 9 bases left between them. Cultured CD4+ T cells had their DNA profiled by the Oncomine TCR Beta short-read assay. TCRdb called the PCR reads again in MiXCR, with one record for every CDR3 protein. The sample includes fewer than 15,000 distinct CDR3 sequences, around two fifths of them seen just once.

The sample comprised CD4+ T cells from blood, cultured in vitro. This clonotype was obtained from a human donor who had recovered from COVID-19. The chain couples TRBV4-2 to TRBJ2-7; a weak D match, TRBD1 (6 bases). This chain's CDR3 is CASSRTGTYEQYF. DNA of the CDR3: TGTGCCAGCAGCCGAACAGGGACCTACGAGCAGTACTTC.